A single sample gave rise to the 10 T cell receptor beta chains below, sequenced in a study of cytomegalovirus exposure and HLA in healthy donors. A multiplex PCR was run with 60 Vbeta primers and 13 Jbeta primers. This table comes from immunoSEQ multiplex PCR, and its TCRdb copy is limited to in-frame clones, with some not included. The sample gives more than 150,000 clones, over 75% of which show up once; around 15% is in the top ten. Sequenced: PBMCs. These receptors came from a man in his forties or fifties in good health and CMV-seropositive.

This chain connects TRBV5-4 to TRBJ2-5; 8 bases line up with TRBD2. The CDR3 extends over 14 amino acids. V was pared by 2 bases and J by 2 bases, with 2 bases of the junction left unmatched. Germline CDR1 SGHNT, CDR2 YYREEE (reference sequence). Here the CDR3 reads CASSFRGGQETQYF. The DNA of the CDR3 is TGTGCCAGCAGCTTCCGGGGGGGACAAGAGACCCAGTACTTC.

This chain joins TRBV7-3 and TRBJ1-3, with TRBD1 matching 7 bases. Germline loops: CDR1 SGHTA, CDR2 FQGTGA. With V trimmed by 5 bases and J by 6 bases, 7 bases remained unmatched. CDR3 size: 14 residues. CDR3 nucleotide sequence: TGTGCCAGCAGCCGAGGGGGCGTAGAAAACACCATATATTTT. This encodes CASSRGGVENTIYF.

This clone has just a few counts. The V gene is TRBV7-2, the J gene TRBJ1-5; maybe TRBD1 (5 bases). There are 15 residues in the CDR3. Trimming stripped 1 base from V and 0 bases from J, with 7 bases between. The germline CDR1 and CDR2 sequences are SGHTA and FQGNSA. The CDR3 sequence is CASSLGTFSNQPQHF. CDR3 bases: TGTGCCAGCAGCTTAGGGACATTTAGCAATCAGCCCCAGCATTTT. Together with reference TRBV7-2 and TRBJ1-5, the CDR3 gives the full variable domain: GAGVSQSPSNKVTEKGKDVELRCDPISGHTALYWYRQSLGQGLEFLIYFQGNSAPDKSGLPSDRFSAERTGGSVSTLTIQRTQQEDSAVYLCASSLGTFSNQPQHFGDGTRLSIL.

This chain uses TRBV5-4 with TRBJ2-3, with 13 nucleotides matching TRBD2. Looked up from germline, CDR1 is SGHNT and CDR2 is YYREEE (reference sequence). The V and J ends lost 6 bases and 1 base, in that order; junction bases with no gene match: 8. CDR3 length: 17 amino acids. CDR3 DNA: TGTGCCAGCAAGTTTGCCGGGACTAGCGGGGGCACAGATACGCAGTATTTT. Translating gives CASKFAGTSGGTDTQYF.

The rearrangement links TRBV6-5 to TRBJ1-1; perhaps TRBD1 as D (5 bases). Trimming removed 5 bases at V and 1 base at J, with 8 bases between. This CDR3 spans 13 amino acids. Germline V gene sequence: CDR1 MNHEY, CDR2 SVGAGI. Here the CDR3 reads CASSVGGNTEAFF. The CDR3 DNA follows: TGTGCCAGCAGTGTGGGGGGGAACACTGAAGCTTTCTTT.

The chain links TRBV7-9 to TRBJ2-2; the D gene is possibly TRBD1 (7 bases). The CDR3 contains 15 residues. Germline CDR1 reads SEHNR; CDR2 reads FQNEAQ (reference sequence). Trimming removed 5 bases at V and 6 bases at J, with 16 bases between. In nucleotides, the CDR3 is TGTGCCAGCAGCCTGTCACAGGGGAGGTCCGGGGAGCTGTTTTTT. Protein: CASSLSQGRSGELFF.

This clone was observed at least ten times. CDR3 sequence: CASSSPTGTAYGYTF. CDR3 nucleotide sequence: TGTGCCAGCAGCTCCCCGACAGGGACTGCCTATGGCTACACCTTC. The genes are TRBV5-4 and TRBJ1-2, with 7 bases aligning to TRBD1. Trimming at V came to 3 bases and at J to 4 bases, leaving 9 bases not matched to a gene. Germline loops: CDR1 SGHNT, CDR2 YYREEE (reference sequence). There are 15 residues in the CDR3.

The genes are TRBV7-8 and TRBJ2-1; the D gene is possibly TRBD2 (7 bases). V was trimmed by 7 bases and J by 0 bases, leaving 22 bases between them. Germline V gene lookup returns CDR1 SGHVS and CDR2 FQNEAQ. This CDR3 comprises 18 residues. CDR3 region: CASTPSRTAGSSYNEQFF. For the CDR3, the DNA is TGTGCCAGCACCCCCAGCCGGACAGCGGGGAGCTCCTACAATGAGCAGTTCTTC. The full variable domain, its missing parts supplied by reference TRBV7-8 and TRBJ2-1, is GAGVSQSPRYKVAKRGQDVALRCDPISGHVSLFWYQQALGQGPEFLTYFQNEAQLDKSGLPSDRFFAERPEGSVSTLKIQRTQQEDSAVYLCASTPSRTAGSSYNEQFFGPGTRLTVL.

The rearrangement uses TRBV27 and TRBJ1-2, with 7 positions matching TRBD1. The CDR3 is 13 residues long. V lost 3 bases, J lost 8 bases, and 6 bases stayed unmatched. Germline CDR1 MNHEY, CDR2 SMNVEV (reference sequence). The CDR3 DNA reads TGTGCCAGCAGTTTTGACAGGGACTTGGGCTACACCTTC. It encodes CASSFDRDLGYTF.

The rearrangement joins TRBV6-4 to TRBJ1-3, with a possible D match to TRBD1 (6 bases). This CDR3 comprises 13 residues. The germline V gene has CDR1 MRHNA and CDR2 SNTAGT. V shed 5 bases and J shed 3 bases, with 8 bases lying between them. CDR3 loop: CASSRDNGNTIYF. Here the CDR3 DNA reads TGTGCCAGCAGTCGGGACAATGGAAACACCATATATTTT.